A selection of T cell receptor beta chains follows, all from one sample in a study of liver allograft versus peripheral blood T cells. TCRdb re-analysed the reads in MiXCR, keeping a single row per CDR3 protein. The sample carries about 5,600 distinct CDR3 sequences, 14% recorded once. The receptors were sampled from a human patient who had a liver transplant. Some T cells may be the graft donor's. CDR3s include the opening cysteine and the closing phenylalanine or tryptophan. A D gene is named only where the DNA matches it firmly. Only part of the rows carry a size: once, few, many, or a class if the clone is expanded.

>many|TRBV30|.|TRBJ2-7
CAWSHQGPYEQYF
TGTGCCTGGAGTCATCAGGGTCCCTACGAGCAGTACTTC
>medium-sized|TRBV6-2/TRBV6-3|.|TRBJ2-7
CASRGYRDEQYF
TGTGCCAGCAGAGGGTACAGGGACGAGCAGTACTTC
>medium-sized|TRBV6-1|.|TRBJ1-4
CASTNIINEKLFF
TGTGCCAGCACTAATATCATAAATGAAAAACTGTTTTTT
>few|TRBV12-3/TRBV12-4|.|TRBJ1-5
CASSARNQPQHF
TGTGCCAGCAGCGCAAGGAATCAGCCCCAGCATTTT
>medium-sized|TRBV6-6|.|TRBJ2-1
CASSFQGGTGSNEQFF
TGTGCCAGCAGTTTTCAGGGGGGGACAGGATCCAATGAGCAGTTCTTC
>many|TRBV5-4|TRBD1|TRBJ1-2
CASSLPNRGTNYGYTF
TGTGCCAGCAGCTTGCCCAACAGGGGAACTAACTATGGCTACACCTTC
>medium-sized|TRBV19|TRBD1|TRBJ1-4
CASSIGQGQNEKLFF
TGTGCCAGTAGTATAGGACAGGGACAGAATGAAAAACTGTTTTTT
>.|TRBV14|.|TRBJ2-1
CASSQVRYNEQFF
TGTGCCAGCAGCCAAGTCAGATACAATGAGCAGTTCTTC
>few|TRBV20-1|.|TRBJ1-5
CSARKGNQPQHF
TGCAGTGCTAGGAAGGGTAATCAGCCCCAGCATTTT
>.|TRBV12-3/TRBV12-4|.|TRBJ1-5
CASSFSYSNQPQHF
TGTGCCAGCAGTTTTTCATATAGCAATCAGCCCCAGCATTTT
>few|TRBV6-2/TRBV6-3|.|TRBJ2-7
CASSYDTVESSYEQYF
TGTGCCAGCAGTTACGACACGGTGGAGAGCTCCTACGAGCAGTACTTC
>.|TRBV20-1|.|TRBJ1-5
CSAGSGNQPQHF
TGCAGTGCTGGCTCGGGCAATCAGCCCCAGCATTTT
>medium-sized|TRBV19|.|TRBJ1-1
CASSSNTEAFF
TGTGCCAGTAGTTCGAACACTGAAGCTTTCTTT
>medium-sized|TRBV24-1|TRBD1|TRBJ1-5
CATSPRDRDQPQHF
TGTGCCACCAGCCCCCGGGACAGAGATCAGCCCCAGCATTTT
>medium-sized|TRBV6-5|.|TRBJ1-6
CASSYRDYNSPLHF
TGTGCCAGCAGTTACAGGGATTATAATTCACCCCTCCACTTT
>.|TRBV5-1|.|TRBJ2-1
CASSLGTYNEQFF
TGCGCCAGCAGCTTGGGAACCTACAATGAGCAGTTCTTC
>.|TRBV9|.|TRBJ2-1
CASSVATLNEQFF
TGTGCCAGCAGCGTAGCGACGTTGAATGAGCAGTTCTTC